This T cell receptor (beta chain) came from a study of CD8+CD57+ T cells in acquired aplastic anemia. Study details: Isolated CD4+ and CD8+ cells, once sorted, yielded DNA averaging about 3.2 ug. Researchers reported that healthy donors averaged approximately 10 million reads for CD4+ cells.

Study-level points and caveats: No significant difference in CD8+ Simpson's diversity was found between patients and controls. Overlapping CD8+ CDR3 repertoires of patients and controls contained approximately 29 shared sequences.

Germline-derived CDR1 and CDR2 are KGHDR and SFDVKD. The CDR3 consists of 12 residues. V lost 9 bases to trimming and J lost 9 bases, with 14 bases between them. The template for TCR beta VDJ and CDR3 sequence profiling was genomic DNA. TCRdb analysed the reads with MiXCR anew, one entry per CDR3 protein. The sample includes around 230,000 distinct CDR3 sequences, roughly 55% of them seen just once. About this clonotype itself: Its cognate antigen is unknown.

Material for sequencing was sorted CD4+, CD8+, or CD8+CD57+ T cells (not recorded which) from PBMCs. This clonotype was obtained from a human donor in good health. The chain carries TRBV24-1 and TRBJ2-1; maybe TRBD1 (5 bases). This chain's CDR3 is CATAGWVGEQFF. CDR3 nucleotides: TGTGCCACCGCAGGGTGGGTGGGTGAGCAGTTCTTC.